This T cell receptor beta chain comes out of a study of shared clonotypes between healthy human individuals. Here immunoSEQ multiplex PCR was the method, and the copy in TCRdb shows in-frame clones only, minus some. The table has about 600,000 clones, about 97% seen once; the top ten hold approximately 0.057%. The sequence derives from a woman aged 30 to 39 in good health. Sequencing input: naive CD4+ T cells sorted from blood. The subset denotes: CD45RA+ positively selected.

The CDR3 DNA sequence: TGTGCCAGCAGCTTTTCCTGGGTTTTGGGGACTGAAGCTTTCTTT. It translates to CASSFSWVLGTEAFF. The chain combines TRBV5-4 with TRBJ1-1; D is ambiguous. CDR3 size: 15 residues. V dropped 2 bases and J dropped 5 bases, with 16 bases sitting between them. Germline CDR1 is SGHNT and CDR2 is YYREEE (reference sequence).